The T cell receptor (beta chain) described here comes from a study of type 1 regulatory T cells. Study-level points and caveats: Tr1 cells had a more restricted TCR repertoire than non-Tr1 cells.

TCRdb recomputed calls from the reads with MiXCR, one row per CDR3 protein. The sample shows tens of thousands of distinct CDR3 sequences, about a fifth of them seen only once. A word on this clonotype: The target antigen is unknown.

The CDR3 has 14 residues. Germline assignment: CDR1 MNHEY and CDR2 SVGAGI. Trimming shortened V by 3 bases and J by 2 bases, and 9 bases separated the two germline ends. This clonotype was obtained from a human donor in good health. Sample: cultured type 1 regulatory T (Tr1) cells, either the whole culture or a sorted fraction (not recorded which). The rearrangement joins TRBV6-5 to TRBJ2-3, with D unclear. This CDR3 is CASSYTTYTDTQYF. Here the CDR3 DNA reads TGTGCCAGCAGTTATACGACATACACAGATACGCAGTATTTT.